This T cell receptor (beta chain) emerged from a study of identical twins. TCRdb reanalysed the 5' RACE reads using MiXCR and keeps one entry per CDR3 protein. The sample yields roughly 250,000 distinct CDR3 sequences, around 15% seen once. Study findings and constraints: Insertions were reduced in abundant cord blood beta clonotypes but not in memory repertoires.

The CDR3 covers 16 residues. V shed 0 bases, J shed 6 bases, and the junction held 9 bases outside the gene matches. Germline CDR1 and CDR2: LGHNA and YSLEER. A remark on this clonotype: No antigen is known for it.

What was sequenced was memory (CD45RO+) T cells sorted from blood. The chain joins TRBV4-3 to TRBJ2-7; 9 bases fit TRBD2. The receptor was isolated from a woman between 18 and 30 years old in good health. The CDR3 spells CASSQDSSGSVFEQYF. The DNA for the CDR3 is TGCGCCAGCAGCCAAGATAGTAGCGGGAGCGTCTTCGAGCAGTACTTC.